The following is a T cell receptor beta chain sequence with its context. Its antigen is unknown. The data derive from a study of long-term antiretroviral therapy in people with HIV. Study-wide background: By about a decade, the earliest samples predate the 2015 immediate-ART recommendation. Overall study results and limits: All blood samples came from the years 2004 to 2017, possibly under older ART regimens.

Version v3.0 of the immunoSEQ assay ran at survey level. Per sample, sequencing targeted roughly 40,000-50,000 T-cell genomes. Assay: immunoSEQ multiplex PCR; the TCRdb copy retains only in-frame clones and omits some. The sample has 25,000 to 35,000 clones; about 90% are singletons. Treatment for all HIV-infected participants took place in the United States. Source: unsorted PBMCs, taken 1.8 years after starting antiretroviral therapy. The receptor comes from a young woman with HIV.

Here the CDR3 DNA reads TGCGCCAGCAGCCAAAGTCCGGGACAGGGAAATCAGCCCCAGCATTTT. Translating gives CASSQSPGQGNQPQHF. The chain combines TRBV4-3 with TRBJ1-5, with 9 bases matching TRBD1. Germline V gene lookup returns CDR1 LGHNA and CDR2 YSLEER. There are 16 residues in the CDR3. Trimming cost V 2 bases and J 4 bases; bases outside gene matches: 6.